This T cell receptor (beta chain) was documented in a study of blood T cell repertoires in COVID-19. For the study at large: The analysed material was cDNA or gDNA that came from T cells, B-cell-depleted T cells, or PBMCs.

Authors' analysis steps: Researchers report that nucleated cell counts were estimated from reference gene primer amplification. The protocol was immunoSEQ multiplex PCR, while the TCRdb copy is restricted to in-frame clones and leaves out a portion. That table gives V, J and clone size, and the DNA gave D and trimming. The sample shows 300,000 to 450,000 clones, 87% of them seen only once. Sequenced sample: peripheral blood. This TCR came from a woman between 25 and 40 years old with COVID-19, enrolled during active disease.

CDR3 in amino acids: CASSQVAETQYF. CDR3 sequence (DNA): TGTGCCAGCAGCCAAGTGGCAGAGACCCAGTACTTC. The chain recombines TRBV4-2 with TRBJ2-5; D is uncertain. CDR3 length equals 12 residues. Germline V gives CDR1 LGHNA, CDR2 YNFKEQ. V gave up 1 base and J gave up 4 bases, with 4 bases separating them.